This TCR beta chain emerged from a study of blood T cell repertoires in COVID-19. Study details: The origin of the acute and convalescent COVID-19 samples was the United States, Italy and Spain. From T cells, B-cell-depleted T cells, or PBMCs came the material, which was cDNA or gDNA.

The CDR3 contains 16 residues. The trim removed 1 base at V and 5 bases at J, leaving 9 bases unmatched. Germline assignment: CDR1 LNHNV and CDR2 YYDKDF (reference sequence). Under the authors' procedure: Nucleated cell counts were estimated from reference gene primer amplification. Using immunoSEQ multiplex PCR, the repertoire was profiled, and TCRdb retains in-frame clones only, with some absent. V and J calls and clone size are those listed in that table; D and trimming were worked out from the DNA. The repertoire includes 300,000 to 400,000 clones, approximately 90% of them detected once, and 4% sits in the top ten.

The chain uses TRBV15 and TRBJ2-5; 8 nucleotides align to TRBD1. The TCR sequence derives from a woman in her fifties or sixties with active or convalescent COVID-19. Source material: peripheral blood. CDR3 amino acids: CATSRADRGMLETQYF. The DNA for the CDR3 is TGTGCCACCAGCAGAGCTGACAGGGGTATGTTGGAGACCCAGTACTTC.